The 20 T cell receptor beta chains below all came from one sample that was sequenced in a study of blood T cell repertoires in COVID-19 (dated by TCRdb to about 2020). The library was built by means of the immunoSEQ multiplex PCR assay. This is the immuneACCESS table as TCRdb keeps it, with only in-frame sequences that have V and J called. A part of the clones is gone; compared with another copy, unresolved V genes explain less than half, and the rest is unexplained. This sample lists around 110,000 clones; around 80% were detected once. The ten largest account for 11% to 15% of the sample. The sample consisted of peripheral blood. The receptors here all came from a woman aged 60 to 75 with acute or convalescent COVID-19.

The V gene is TRBV11-3, the J gene TRBJ1-3; 10 nucleotides align to TRBD1. V gave up 10 bases and J gave up 2 bases; unmatched junction bases: 11. The CDR3 runs to 16 residues. From germline, CDR1 is SGHNT and CDR2 YENEEA. In nucleotides, the CDR3 is TGTGCCACCTACGGGACAGGGGCTCGAACTGGAAACACCATATATTTT. Translating it yields CATYGTGARTGNTIYF.

A few counts support this clone. The chain recombines TRBV19 with TRBJ1-2; TRBD1 matches 9 bases. Losses at the gene ends were 6 bases for V and 4 bases for J; bases not matched to a gene: 0. Germline assignment: CDR1 LNHDA and CDR2 SQIVND (reference sequence). This CDR3 has 12 residues. The CDR3 nucleotides read TGTGCCAGTAGGGACAGGGGCTATGGCTACACCTTC. Its translation: CASRDRGYGYTF.

The chain has TRBV9 and TRBJ2-1, with 7 nucleotides matching TRBD1. Germline V gene data show CDR1 as SGDLS and CDR2 as YYNGEE. J was trimmed by 12 bases and V by 3 bases; bases with no gene match: 15. The CDR3 length is 15 residues. The CDR3, as DNA: TGTGCCAGCAGCGCCTCGGCAGAGACAGGGTGGGGGCAGTTCTTC. Translation gives CASSASAETGWGQFF.

The J gene is TRBJ2-4, the V gene TRBV11-2; D not resolved. CDR1 SGHAT and CDR2 FQNNGV come from the germline V gene. The CDR3 is 16 residues long. The germline V and J ends were trimmed by 4 bases and 2 bases, with 15 bases remaining between them. The CDR3 loop reads CASSSPLDIPKNIQYF. The DNA of the CDR3 is TGTGCCAGCAGCTCCCCCTTAGATATACCCAAAAACATTCAGTACTTC.

The J gene is TRBJ1-6, the V gene TRBV9; D call uncertain. V dropped 3 bases and J dropped 0 bases, with 10 bases sitting between them. CDR1 and CDR2 (germline): SGDLS, YYNGEE. There are 16 residues in the CDR3. CDR3 residues: CASSGGRDSYNSPLHF. CDR3 in DNA: TGTGCCAGCAGCGGTGGTCGAGACTCCTATAATTCACCCCTCCACTTT.

This clone occurred a few times. This rearrangement joins TRBV18 to TRBJ1-3; 8 nucleotides line up with TRBD1. Germline V gives CDR1 KGHSH, CDR2 LQKENI. Trimming removed 1 base from V and 4 bases from J; junction bases left unmatched: 6. The CDR3 totals 16 residues. DNA of the CDR3: TGTGCCAGCTCACCACAATTTGGGACAGGCGGAAACACCATATATTTT. Translating it yields CASSPQFGTGGNTIYF.

CDR3 DNA sequence: TGCGCCAGCAGTATAAAAGGGGACACTGAAGCTTTCTTT. This encodes CASSIKGDTEAFF. This chain uses TRBV10-2 with TRBJ1-1; a possible D gene is TRBD1 (5 bases). The CDR3 runs 13 residues. V was cut by 5 bases and J by 3 bases, with 10 bases left in between. Germline CDR1 reads WSHSY; CDR2 reads SAAADI.

The chain links TRBV6-5 to TRBJ2-2, with D tentatively TRBD2 (5 bases). This CDR3 has 14 residues. The germline V gene has CDR1 MNHEY and CDR2 SVGAGI. V dropped 8 bases and J dropped 1 base, with 11 bases sitting between them. CDR3 sequence reads: CASSLGLNTGELFF. The CDR3 region has the DNA TGTGCCAGCTCGCTCGGACTGAACACCGGGGAGCTGTTTTTT.

This clone was recorded only once. J is TRBJ1-5 and V is TRBV5-5; weak D call: TRBD1 (5 bases). Germline-derived CDR1 and CDR2 are SGHKS and YYEKEE (reference sequence). V gave up 4 bases and J gave up 4 bases, with 9 bases separating them. This CDR3 region has 13 residues. CDR3 in DNA: TGTGCCAGCAGCGGAACAGGTAATCAGCCCCAGCATTTT. Translation: CASSGTGNQPQHF.

The V call is TRBV9, the J call TRBJ2-5, with D unclear. The CDR3 consists of 15 residues. Between the trimmed V and J ends, which lost 2 bases and 4 bases, there was a span of 15 bases. The germline V gene has CDR1 SGDLS and CDR2 YYNGEE. CDR3 residues: CASSVPASSPETQYF. The CDR3 DNA sequence: TGTGCCAGCAGCGTGCCAGCGAGCTCTCCAGAGACCCAGTACTTC.

V and J are TRBV4-1 and TRBJ1-5; 7 nucleotides line up with TRBD1. Germline CDR1 and CDR2: MGHRA and YSYEKL. V lost 0 bases and J lost 5; bases outside the gene matches: 4. CDR3 length: 15 residues. As DNA, the CDR3 is TGCGCCAGCAGCCAAGAAGCAGGGGGTTATCAGCCCCAGCATTTT. Amino acids: CASSQEAGGYQPQHF.

On this clone: Other DNA sequences in the same sample also yield this CDR3. The V call is TRBV28, the J call TRBJ1-4, with D unresolved. CDR3 length: 15 amino acids. Trimming took 6 bases from V and 0 from J, leaving 11 bases between them. CDR1 and CDR2 from the germline V gene are MDHEN and SYDVKM. The CDR3 DNA is TGTGCCAGCAGCCCGCCCACAGCAACTAATGAAAAACTGTTTTTT. It translates to CASSPPTATNEKLFF.

This clone was counted a few times. For the CDR3, the DNA is TGCGCCAGCAAGGTGTCAGGGCCGATAACCTACGAGCAGTACTTC. This gives the protein CASKVSGPITYEQYF. The chain is built from TRBV10-2 and TRBJ2-7, with D tentatively TRBD1 (5 bases). From germline, CDR1 is WSHSY and CDR2 SAAADI. V lost 7 bases to trimming and J lost 2 bases, with 18 bases between them. The CDR3 covers 15 residues.

This clone was observed a few times. This chain joins TRBV14 and TRBJ2-7; D is unresolved. With 3 bases removed from V and 4 bases from J, the gap between germline ends came to 7 bases. Germline CDR1 reads SGHDN; CDR2 reads FVKESK. The CDR3 totals 12 residues. This chain's CDR3 is CASSHSVYEQYF. As DNA, the CDR3 is TGTGCCAGCAGCCATTCAGTGTACGAGCAGTACTTC.

In DNA, the CDR3 is TGTGCCAGCAGCGTAGGTGTCGGCGGGAGGGCTCTGACCGGGGAGCTGTTTTTT. This codes for CASSVGVGGRALTGELFF. V gene TRBV9 combines with J gene TRBJ2-2; 9 nucleotides align to TRBD2. The CDR3 is 18 residues long. After removal of 0 bases from V and 5 bases from J, the junction contained 11 bases not matched to a gene. Germline assignment: CDR1 SGDLS and CDR2 YYNGEE.

J is TRBJ2-7 and V is TRBV7-9, with TRBD1 matching 10 bases. This CDR3 region has 14 residues. The junction had 0 bases not matched to a gene; V was cut back by 0 bases and J by 4 bases. Per germline, CDR1 SEHNR and CDR2 FQNEAQ (reference sequence). CDR3 in amino acids: CASSLAGQGYEQYF. The CDR3 coding sequence is TGTGCCAGCAGCTTAGCGGGACAGGGGTACGAGCAGTACTTC.

V usage is TRBV7-8 and J usage is TRBJ2-3; 7 nucleotides align to TRBD2. This CDR3 region has 17 residues. J lost 0 bases, V lost 5 bases, and 11 bases had no gene match. Germline lookup yields CDR1 SGHVS and CDR2 FQNEAQ. As DNA, the CDR3 is TGTGCCAGCAGCGAAAGATGGAAAGCGGGGAGCACAGATACGCAGTATTTT. Translation: CASSERWKAGSTDTQYF.

This chain connects TRBV3-1 (or the pseudogene TRBV3-2) to TRBJ2-7; 8 bases map to TRBD2. This CDR3 has 15 residues. Germline-derived CDR1 and CDR2 are LGHDT and YNNKEL (reference sequence). Trimming cost V 4 bases and J 3 bases; bases outside gene matches: 8. The CDR3 nucleotides read TGTGCCAGCAGCCCTCGAGGGACTAGATTCTACGAGCAGTACTTC. Translating gives CASSPRGTRFYEQYF.

The gene calls are TRBV9 and TRBJ2-1; TRBD1 agrees at 10 bases. The ends lost 4 bases at V and 0 bases at J; junction bases unmatched: 4. CDR1 and CDR2 (germline): SGDLS, YYNGEE. CDR3 length equals 16 residues. The chain's CDR3 is CASSRWTGGSYNEQFF. CDR3 DNA: TGTGCCAGCAGCAGGTGGACAGGGGGCTCCTACAATGAGCAGTTCTTC.

The chain joins TRBV7-2 to TRBJ2-7; D is possibly TRBD2 (6 bases). CDR1 is SGHTA and CDR2 is FQGNSA in the germline V gene. The CDR3 loop spans 15 amino acids. Trimming removed 5 bases from V and 0 bases from J, with 14 bases in between. The DNA for the CDR3 is TGTGCCAGCAGCCCACGCCTAGCGAGCTCCTACGAGCAGTACTTC. Protein: CASSPRLASSYEQYF.